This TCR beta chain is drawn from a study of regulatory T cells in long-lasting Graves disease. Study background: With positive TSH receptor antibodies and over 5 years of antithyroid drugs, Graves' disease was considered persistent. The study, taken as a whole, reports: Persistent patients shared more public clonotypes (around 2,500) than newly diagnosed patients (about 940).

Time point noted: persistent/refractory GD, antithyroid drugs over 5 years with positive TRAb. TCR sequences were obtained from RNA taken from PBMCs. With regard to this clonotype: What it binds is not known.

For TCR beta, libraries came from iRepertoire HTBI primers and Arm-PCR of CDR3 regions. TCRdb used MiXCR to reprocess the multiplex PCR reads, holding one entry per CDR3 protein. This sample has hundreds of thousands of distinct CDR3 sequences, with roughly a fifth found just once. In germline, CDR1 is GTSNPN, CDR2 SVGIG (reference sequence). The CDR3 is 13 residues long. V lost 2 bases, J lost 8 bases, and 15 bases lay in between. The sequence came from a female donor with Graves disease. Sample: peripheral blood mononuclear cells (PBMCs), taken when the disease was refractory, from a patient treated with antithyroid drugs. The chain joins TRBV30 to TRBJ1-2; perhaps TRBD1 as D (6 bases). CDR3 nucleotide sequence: TGTGCCTGGAGTCACAGGGCCGCATGGGGCTACACCTTC. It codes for CAWSHRAAWGYTF.